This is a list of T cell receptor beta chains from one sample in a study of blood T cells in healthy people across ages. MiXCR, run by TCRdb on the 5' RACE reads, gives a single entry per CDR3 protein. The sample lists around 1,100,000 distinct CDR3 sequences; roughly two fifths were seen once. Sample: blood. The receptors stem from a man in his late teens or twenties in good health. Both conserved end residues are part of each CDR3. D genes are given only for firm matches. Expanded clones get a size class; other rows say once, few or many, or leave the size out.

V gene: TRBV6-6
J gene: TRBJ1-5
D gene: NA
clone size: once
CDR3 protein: CASKRGGSEPQHF
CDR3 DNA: TGTGCCAGCAAAAGGGGGGGGAGTGAGCCCCAGCATTTT

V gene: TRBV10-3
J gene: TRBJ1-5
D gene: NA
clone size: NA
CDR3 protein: CASKSGTESNQPQHF
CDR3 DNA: TGTGCCTCCAAATCCGGGACGGAAAGCAATCAGCCCCAGCATTTT

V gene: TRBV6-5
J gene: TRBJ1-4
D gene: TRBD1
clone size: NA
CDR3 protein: CASSLTGQGFEKLFF
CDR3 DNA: TGTGCCAGCAGCTTGACGGGACAGGGATTTGAAAAACTGTTTTTT

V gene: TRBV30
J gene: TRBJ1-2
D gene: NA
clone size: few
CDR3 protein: CAWSSPIGKGYTF
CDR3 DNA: TGTGCCTGGAGTTCCCCTATCGGGAAGGGCTACACCTTC

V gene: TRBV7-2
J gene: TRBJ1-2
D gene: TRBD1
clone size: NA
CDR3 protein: CASRLRDRGGGYTF
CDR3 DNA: TGTGCCAGCAGATTACGGGACAGGGGAGGTGGCTACACCTTC

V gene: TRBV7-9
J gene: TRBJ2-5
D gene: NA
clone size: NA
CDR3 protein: CASSSGDYQETRYF
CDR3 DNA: TGTGCCAGCAGCTCAGGAGACTACCAAGAGACCCGGTACTTC

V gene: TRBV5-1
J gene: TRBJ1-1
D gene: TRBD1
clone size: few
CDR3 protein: CASSFGTGRTEAFF
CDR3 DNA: TGCGCCAGCAGCTTCGGGACAGGGCGAACTGAAGCTTTCTTT

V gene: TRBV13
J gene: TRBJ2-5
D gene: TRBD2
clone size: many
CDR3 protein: CASRWALGTKQTQYF
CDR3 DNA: TGTGCCAGCAGGTGGGCCCTTGGGACTAAGCAGACCCAGTACTTC

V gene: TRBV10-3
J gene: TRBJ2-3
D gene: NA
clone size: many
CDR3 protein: CAISESSDTDTQYF
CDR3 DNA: TGTGCCATCAGTGAGTCTTCTGACACAGATACGCAGTATTTT

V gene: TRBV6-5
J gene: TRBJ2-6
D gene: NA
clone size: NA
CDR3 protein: CASSYFKTGANVLTF
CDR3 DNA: TGTGCCAGCAGTTATTTCAAGACTGGGGCCAACGTCCTGACTTTC

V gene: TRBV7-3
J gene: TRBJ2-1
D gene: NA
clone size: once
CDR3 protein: CANSLIPGTYNEQFF
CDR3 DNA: TGTGCCAACAGCTTAATTCCCGGGACCTACAATGAGCAGTTCTTC

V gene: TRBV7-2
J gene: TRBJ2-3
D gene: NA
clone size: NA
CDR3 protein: CASTSGVSTDTQYF
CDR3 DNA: TGTGCCAGCACCTCAGGAGTTAGCACAGATACGCAGTATTTT

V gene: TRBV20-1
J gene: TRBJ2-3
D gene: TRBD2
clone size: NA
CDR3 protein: CSARDPKAGDPADTQYF
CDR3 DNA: TGCAGTGCTAGAGACCCCAAAGCGGGGGACCCGGCAGATACGCAGTATTTT

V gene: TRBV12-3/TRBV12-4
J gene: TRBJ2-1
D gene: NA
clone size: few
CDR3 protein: CASSFVEDSTFGDEQFF
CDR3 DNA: TGTGCCAGCAGTTTTGTAGAGGACAGTACCTTTGGCGATGAGCAGTTCTTC

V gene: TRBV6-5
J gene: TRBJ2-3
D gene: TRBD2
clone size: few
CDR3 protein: CASSNRLARGVDTQYF
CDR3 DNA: TGTGCCAGCAGTAACAGACTAGCGCGGGGGGTGGATACGCAGTATTTT

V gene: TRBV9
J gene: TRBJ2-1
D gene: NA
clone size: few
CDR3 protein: CASSANYNEQFF
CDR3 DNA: TGTGCCAGCAGCGCAAACTACAATGAGCAGTTCTTC

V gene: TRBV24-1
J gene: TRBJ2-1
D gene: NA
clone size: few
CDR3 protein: CATSGTSSRADEQFF
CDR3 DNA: TGTGCCACCAGTGGCACTAGTTCCCGTGCGGATGAGCAGTTCTTC

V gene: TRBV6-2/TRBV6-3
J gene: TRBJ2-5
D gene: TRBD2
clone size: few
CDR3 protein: CASSYELAGVEETQYF
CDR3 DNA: TGTGCCAGCAGTTACGAACTAGCGGGGGTAGAAGAGACCCAGTACTTC

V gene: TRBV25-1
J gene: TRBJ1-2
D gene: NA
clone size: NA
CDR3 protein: CASRTSVDGYTF
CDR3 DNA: TGTGCCAGCAGGACGTCAGTCGACGGCTACACCTTC

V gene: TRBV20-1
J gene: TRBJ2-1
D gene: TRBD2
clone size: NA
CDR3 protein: CSARDRGGLTGGNEQFF
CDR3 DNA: TGCAGTGCTAGAGATCGGGGGGGGCTTACAGGTGGCAATGAGCAGTTCTTC

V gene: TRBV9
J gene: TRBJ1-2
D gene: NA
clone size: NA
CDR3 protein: CASSGEEGSYYGYTF
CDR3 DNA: TGTGCCAGCAGCGGGGAGGAGGGTTCTTACTATGGCTACACCTTC

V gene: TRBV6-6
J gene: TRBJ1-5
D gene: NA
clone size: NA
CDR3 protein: CASSLWGNRPQHF
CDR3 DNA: TGTGCCAGCAGCCTCTGGGGGAATCGGCCCCAGCATTTT

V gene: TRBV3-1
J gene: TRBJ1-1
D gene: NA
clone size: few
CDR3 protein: CASSQGTPNTEAFF
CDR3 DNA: TGTGCCAGCAGCCAAGGGACACCGAACACTGAAGCTTTCTTT

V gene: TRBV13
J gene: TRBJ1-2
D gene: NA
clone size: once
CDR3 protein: CASSVGRPAYGYTF
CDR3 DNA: TGTGCCAGCAGCGTAGGCCGGCCAGCCTATGGCTACACCTTC

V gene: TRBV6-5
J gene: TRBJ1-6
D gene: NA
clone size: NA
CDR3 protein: CASSYRDVHSYNSPLHF
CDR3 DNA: TGTGCCAGCAGTTACCGGGACGTTCACTCCTATAATTCACCCCTCCACTTT

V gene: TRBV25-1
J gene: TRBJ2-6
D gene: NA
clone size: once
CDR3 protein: CASSHRGLSGANVLTF
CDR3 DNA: TGTGCCAGCAGTCACCGGGGTCTCTCTGGGGCCAACGTCCTGACTTTC

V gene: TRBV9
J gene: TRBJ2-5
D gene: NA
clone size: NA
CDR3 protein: CASGANTEETQYF
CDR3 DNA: TGTGCCAGCGGCGCCAACACAGAAGAGACCCAGTACTTC

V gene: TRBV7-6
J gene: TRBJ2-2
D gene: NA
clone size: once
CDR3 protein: CASSLRSFGTIKNTGELFF
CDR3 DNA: TGTGCCAGCAGCTTAAGGTCGTTCGGGACCATTAAAAACACCGGGGAGCTGTTTTTT

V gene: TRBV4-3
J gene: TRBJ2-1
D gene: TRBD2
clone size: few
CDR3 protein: CASSLAGGSEQFF
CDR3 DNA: TGCGCCAGCAGCCTGGCGGGAGGGAGTGAGCAGTTCTTC

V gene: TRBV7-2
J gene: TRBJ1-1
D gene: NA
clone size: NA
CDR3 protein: CASSLFQNTEAFF
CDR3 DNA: TGTGCCAGCAGCTTATTCCAGAACACTGAAGCTTTCTTT

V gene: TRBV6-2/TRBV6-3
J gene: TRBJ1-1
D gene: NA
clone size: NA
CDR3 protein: CASTPHQRTNTEAFF
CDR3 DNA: TGTGCCAGCACCCCGCACCAGCGGACTAACACTGAAGCTTTCTTT

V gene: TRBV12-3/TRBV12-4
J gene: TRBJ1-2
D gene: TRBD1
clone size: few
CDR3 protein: CASSSIGAQGWGYTF
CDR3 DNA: TGTGCCAGCAGTTCGATCGGGGCACAGGGGTGGGGCTACACCTTC

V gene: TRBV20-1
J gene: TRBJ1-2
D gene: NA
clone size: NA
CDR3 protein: CSASGVSIGYTF
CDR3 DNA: TGCAGTGCGTCAGGGGTTTCTATCGGCTACACCTTC

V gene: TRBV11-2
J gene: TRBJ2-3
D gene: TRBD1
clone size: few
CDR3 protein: CASSPGRGRDTQYF
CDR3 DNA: TGTGCCAGCAGCCCCGGCAGGGGGCGAGATACGCAGTATTTT

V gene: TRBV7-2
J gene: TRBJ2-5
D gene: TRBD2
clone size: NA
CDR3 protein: CASSLGLAGGLYQETQYF
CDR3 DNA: TGTGCCAGCAGCCTGGGACTAGCGGGGGGCCTATACCAAGAGACCCAGTACTTC